These 26 T cell receptor beta chains came from one sample sequenced in a study of memory CD4+ T cells and cytomegalovirus serostatus. TCRdb keeps only in-frame clones here, not all; method: immunoSEQ multiplex PCR. The repertoire holds approximately 41,000 clones, with 70% to 80% as singletons. The sort gate was single viable CD3+CD4+CD8-CD45RO+ cells for memory CD4+ T cells. What was sequenced was memory CD4+ T cells from blood. The receptor set was obtained from an adult in good health and CMV-seronegative.

The rearrangement links TRBV20-1 to TRBJ2-3, with unresolved D. From germline, CDR1 is DFQATT and CDR2 SNEGSKA (reference sequence). V lost 4 bases, J lost 2 bases, and 4 bases lay in between. This CDR3 comprises 11 residues. The CDR3 sequence is CSATYTDTQYF. Written as DNA, the CDR3 is TGCAGTGCTACTTACACAGATACGCAGTATTTT.

The chain employs TRBV28 and TRBJ2-7, with 9 bases identical to TRBD1. Germline lookup yields CDR1 MDHEN and CDR2 SYDVKM. The CDR3 has 17 amino acids. After removal of 5 bases from V and 0 bases from J, the junction contained 11 bases not matched to a gene. This CDR3 is CASSPPVGTGSSYEQYF. The CDR3 bases are TGTGCCAGCAGTCCACCGGTGGGGACAGGGAGCTCCTACGAGCAGTACTTC.

This chain links TRBV2 with TRBJ2-3, with D unclear. CDR1 and CDR2 from the germline V gene are SNHLY and FYNNEI. V lost 11 bases to trimming and J lost 5 bases, with 8 bases between them. This CDR3 spans 10 amino acids. CDR3 DNA sequence: TGTGCCGGAAAGTTAGATACGCAGTATTTT. Amino acid sequence: CAGKLDTQYF.

The rearrangement uses TRBV18 and TRBJ2-5; D remains ambiguous. The germline V gene encodes CDR1 KGHSH and CDR2 LQKENI. This CDR3 is 13 amino acids long. V dropped 3 bases and J dropped 2 bases, with 7 bases sitting between them. This CDR3 is CASSPNLQETQYF. CDR3 nucleotides: TGTGCCAGCTCACCTAATCTACAAGAGACCCAGTACTTC.

The chain carries TRBV28 and TRBJ2-5; D gene uncertain. CDR1 and CDR2 (germline): MDHEN, SYDVKM. The length of the CDR3 is 11 residues. V was shortened by 3 bases and J by 7 bases, with 6 bases between the two germline ends. CDR3 DNA sequence: TGTGCCAGCAGTTTTCACAGGACCCAGTACTTC. This gives the protein CASSFHRTQYF.

The CDR3 DNA reads as TGTGCCAGCAGCCGACTTCCTTGGTCCGGCACTGAAGCTTTCTTT. This gives the protein CASSRLPWSGTEAFF. The rearrangement joins TRBV6-6 to TRBJ1-1; D remains unclear. V lost 6 bases and J 4 bases, leaving 18 bases between the germline ends. Germline CDR1 is MNHNY and CDR2 is SVGAGI (reference sequence). The CDR3 covers 15 residues.

This chain uses TRBV10-3 with TRBJ2-4; tentatively, D is TRBD1 (5 bases). V gave up 0 bases and J gave up 4 bases, with 10 bases separating them. CDR3 length: 15 residues. Germline loops: CDR1 ENHRY, CDR2 SYGVKD. The CDR3 DNA reads as TGTGCCATCAGTGAGTCGATGGGGCAAAAAAACATTCAGTACTTC. This translates into CAISESMGQKNIQYF.

V gene TRBV7-2 combines with J gene TRBJ2-7, with 10 bases matching TRBD1. Germline V gene sequence: CDR1 SGHTA, CDR2 FQGNSA. CDR3 length: 14 residues. Trimming took 5 bases from V and 4 from J; bases not matched to a gene: 5. The CDR3 coding sequence is TGTGCCAGCAGCATAGACAGGGGGCTTTACGAGCAGTACTTC. Protein: CASSIDRGLYEQYF. The full variable domain, with the rest looked up from reference TRBV7-2 and TRBJ2-7, is GAGVSQSPSNKVTEKGKDVELRCDPISGHTALYWYRQSLGQGLEFLIYFQGNSAPDKSGLPSDRFSAERTGGSVSTLTIQRTQQEDSAVYLCASSIDRGLYEQYFGPGTRLTVT.

V usage is TRBV5-1 and J usage is TRBJ1-1, with D possibly TRBD1 on 6 matching bases. The CDR3 has 14 residues. V gave up 5 bases and J gave up 4 bases, with 15 bases separating them. Germline loops: CDR1 SGHRS, CDR2 YFSETQ. CDR3 bases: TGCGCCAGCAGGCCGGACCCAGGGGTCACTGAAGCTTTCTTT. It yields the protein CASRPDPGVTEAFF.

The gene calls are TRBV19 and TRBJ2-7; D not certain. The length of the CDR3 is 13 residues. The ends were cut back, 3 bases at V and 3 bases at J, with 9 bases in the middle. The V gene's germline CDR1 is LNHDA and CDR2 SQIVND (reference sequence). The CDR3: CASSIRFSYEQYF. In nucleotides, the CDR3 is TGTGCCAGTAGTATTCGATTCAGCTACGAGCAGTACTTC.

This clone was found once. The chain links TRBV7-9 to TRBJ2-1; TRBD2 aligns across 10 bases. The CDR3 runs 17 residues. The germline CDR1 and CDR2 sequences are SEHNR and FQNEAQ (reference sequence). V trimming: 5 bases; J trimming: 7 bases; junction bases outside the gene matches: 14. In nucleotides, the CDR3 is TGTGCCAGCAGCCATCGGCCGACTAGCGGGCTGGTGAATGAGCAGTTCTTC. It yields the protein CASSHRPTSGLVNEQFF.

This rearrangement joins TRBV18 to TRBJ2-1; 8 nucleotides line up with TRBD2. Trimming took 2 bases from V and 3 from J; bases not matched to a gene: 3. Germline V gives CDR1 KGHSH, CDR2 LQKENI. The CDR3 runs 15 residues. The CDR3 spells CASSPNSGIYNEQFF. The CDR3 DNA follows: TGTGCCAGCTCACCAAATAGCGGGATCTACAATGAGCAGTTCTTC.

The chain joins TRBV5-1 to TRBJ2-3; TRBD2 matches 7 bases. Losses at the gene ends were 0 bases for V and 2 bases for J; bases not matched to a gene: 6. Germline CDR1 reads SGHRS; CDR2 reads YFSETQ. This CDR3 region has 16 residues. CDR3 nucleotide sequence: TGCGCCAGCAGCTTGGATGGAGCGGGAATCACAGATACGCAGTATTTT. It is translated as CASSLDGAGITDTQYF.

This rearrangement joins TRBV29-1 to TRBJ2-3, with TRBD2 identical over 11 bases. Trimming at V came to 7 bases and at J to 6 bases, leaving 9 bases not matched to a gene. CDR1 is SQVTM, CDR2 ANQGSEA, per germline. This CDR3 region has 14 residues. The chain's CDR3 is CSGSLAGGGDTQYF. DNA for the CDR3: TGCAGCGGGAGCCTAGCGGGGGGCGGGGATACGCAGTATTTT.

The rearrangement links TRBV30 to TRBJ1-2; 7 nucleotides align to TRBD1. This CDR3 is 14 amino acids long. Germline values: CDR1 GTSNPN, CDR2 SVGIG (reference sequence). The V and J ends lost 2 bases and 5 bases, in that order; junction bases with no gene match: 8. CDR3 protein: CAWSSRDSEYGYTF. The CDR3 DNA is TGTGCCTGGAGTTCCCGGGACAGCGAATATGGCTACACCTTC. Using reference TRBV30 and TRBJ1-2 for the parts outside the CDR3, the full variable domain is SQTIHQWPATLVQPVGSPLSLECTVEGTSNPNLYWYRQAAGRGLQLLFYSVGIGQISSEVPQNLSASRPQDRQFILSSKKLLLSDSGFYLCAWSSRDSEYGYTFGSGTRLTVV.

V usage is TRBV4-3 and J usage is TRBJ2-1; 7 bases fit TRBD2. Germline loops: CDR1 LGHNA, CDR2 YSLEER. V shed 3 bases, J shed 10 bases, and the junction held 6 bases outside the gene matches. CDR3 length: 13 residues. The CDR3 DNA is TGCGCCAGCAGCCAGGGAGGACTAGAAGAGCAGTTCTTC. It is translated as CASSQGGLEEQFF.

J is TRBJ2-5 and V is TRBV5-6; 9 positions match TRBD1. The CDR3 is made up of 14 amino acids. J was trimmed by 5 bases and V by 0 bases; bases with no gene match: 2. Germline lookup yields CDR1 SGHDT and CDR2 YYEEEE. CDR3 DNA sequence: TGTGCCAGCAGCTTGGGGGACAGGGTCGAGACCCAGTACTTC. It codes for CASSLGDRVETQYF.

The rearrangement links TRBV2 to TRBJ2-6; TRBD1 matches at 7 bases. The ends lost 6 bases at V and 0 bases at J; junction bases unmatched: 2. This CDR3 is 15 amino acids long. From germline, CDR1 is SNHLY and CDR2 FYNNEI. CDR3 bases: TGTGCCAGCAGCGGGACAGCCTCTGGGGCCAACGTCCTGACTTTC. It is translated as CASSGTASGANVLTF.

The gene calls are TRBV28 and TRBJ2-1; 7 bases line up with TRBD2. Germline CDR1 reads MDHEN; CDR2 reads SYDVKM. Trimming cost V 3 bases and J 6 bases; bases outside gene matches: 17. The CDR3 is 18 amino acids. The CDR3 region has the DNA TGTGCCAGCAGTTTGGGACCCACCGGGAGGAGTAATAGCAATGAGCAGTTCTTC. The encoded protein is CASSLGPTGRSNSNEQFF.

J is TRBJ2-1 and V is TRBV4-1, with D possibly TRBD2 on 5 matching bases. Deletions cut 3 bases from V and 4 bases from J, with 13 bases between. The CDR3 covers 15 residues. Germline loops: CDR1 MGHRA, CDR2 YSYEKL. The CDR3 region is CASSQRALLYNEQFF. In DNA form, the CDR3 reads TGCGCCAGCAGCCAGAGGGCCCTCCTATACAATGAGCAGTTCTTC.

This chain links TRBV7-9 with TRBJ1-2; TRBD1 matches 11 bases. CDR1 and CDR2 (germline): SEHNR, FQNEAQ (reference sequence). Trimming removed 4 bases from V and 10 bases from J; junction bases left unmatched: 11. The CDR3 is 15 residues long. In DNA form, the CDR3 reads TGTGCCAGCAGCTCTAGGACAGGGGGCTGGTCGAACTACACCTTC. It yields the protein CASSSRTGGWSNYTF.

The rearrangement links TRBV11-3 to TRBJ2-1; 9 positions match TRBD2. Trimming cost V 1 base and J 3 bases; bases outside gene matches: 4. CDR3 size: 16 residues. CDR1 and CDR2 (germline): SGHNT, YENEEA. CDR3 in amino acids: CASSLASGTHYNEQFF. The CDR3 DNA is TGTGCCAGCAGCTTAGCTAGCGGGACTCACTACAATGAGCAGTTCTTC.

In nucleotides, the CDR3 is TGTGCCAGCAACCGAAGGGCGGGGGACGCTTTCTTT. It encodes CASNRRAGDAFF. This chain links TRBV28 with TRBJ1-1; weak D call: TRBD1 (5 bases). Germline CDR1 reads MDHEN; CDR2 reads SYDVKM. The CDR3 covers 12 residues. Trimming stripped 7 bases from V and 11 bases from J, with 17 bases between.

V and J are TRBV30 and TRBJ1-4; the D is unclear. CDR3 length: 14 residues. Germline CDR1 and CDR2: GTSNPN and SVGIG (reference sequence). V lost 2 bases to trimming and J lost 5 bases, with 12 bases between them. Here the CDR3 reads CAWSQGTSNEKLFF. In nucleotides, the CDR3 is TGTGCCTGGAGTCAAGGTACCTCCAATGAAAAACTGTTTTTT.

The chain couples TRBV7-2 to TRBJ1-2; no clear D. Germline lookup yields CDR1 SGHTA and CDR2 FQGNSA. V lost 2 bases, J lost 0 bases, and 10 bases lay in between. The CDR3 is 15 residues long. As DNA, the CDR3 is TGTGCCAGCAGCTTAATGGCCTTAGCTAACTATGGCTACACCTTC. Protein product: CASSLMALANYGYTF.

This clone has only one observation. The chain is built from TRBV19 and TRBJ1-2, with D uncertain. The CDR3 length is 13 residues. With 3 bases removed from V and 1 base from J, the gap between germline ends came to 6 bases. Germline CDR1 LNHDA, CDR2 SQIVND (reference sequence). The CDR3 spells CASSMGSNYGYTF. CDR3 nucleotides: TGTGCCAGTAGTATGGGCAGTAACTATGGCTACACCTTC.